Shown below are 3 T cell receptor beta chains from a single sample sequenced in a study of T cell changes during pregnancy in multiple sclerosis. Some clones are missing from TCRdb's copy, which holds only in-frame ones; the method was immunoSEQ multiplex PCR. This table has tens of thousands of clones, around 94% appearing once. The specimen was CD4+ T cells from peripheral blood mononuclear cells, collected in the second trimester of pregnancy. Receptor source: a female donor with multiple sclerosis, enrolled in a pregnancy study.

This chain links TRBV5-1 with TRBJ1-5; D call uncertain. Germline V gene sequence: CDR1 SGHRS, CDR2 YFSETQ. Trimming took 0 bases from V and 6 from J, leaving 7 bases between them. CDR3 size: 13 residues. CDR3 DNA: TGCGCCAGCAGCTTGGCCCGGGGTCAGCCCCAGCATTTT. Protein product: CASSLARGQPQHF.

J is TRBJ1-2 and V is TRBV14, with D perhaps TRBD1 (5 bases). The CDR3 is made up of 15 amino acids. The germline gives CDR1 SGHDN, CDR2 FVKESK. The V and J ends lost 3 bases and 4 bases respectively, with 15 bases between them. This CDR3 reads CASSHDSVASYGYTF. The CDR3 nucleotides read TGTGCCAGCAGCCACGACAGCGTCGCCTCCTATGGCTACACCTTC.

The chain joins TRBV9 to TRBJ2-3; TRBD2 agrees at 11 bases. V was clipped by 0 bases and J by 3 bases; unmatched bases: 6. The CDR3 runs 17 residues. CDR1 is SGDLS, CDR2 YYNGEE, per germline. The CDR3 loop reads CASSVAGSGGVTDTQYF. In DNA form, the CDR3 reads TGTGCCAGCAGCGTAGCTGGTAGCGGGGGGGTGACAGATACGCAGTATTTT.